This TCR beta chain was identified in a study of cytomegalovirus exposure and HLA in healthy donors. In regard to this clone: Its cognate antigen is unknown.

It was with 60 Vbeta and 13 Jbeta primers that the PCR ran. TCRdb's table, derived via immunoSEQ multiplex PCR, lists solely in-frame clones and lacks some. This table holds approximately 160,000 clones, just under 80% found once. Whole-study results and caveats: Researchers left out some V segments, among them TRBV6-2 and TRBV6-3, as indistinguishable.

Healthy bone marrow donors formed the donor group. The germline gives CDR1 SQVTM, CDR2 ANQGSEA. The CDR3 is made up of 12 amino acids. With 6 bases clipped from V and 4 bases from J, the junction kept 4 bases outside the gene matches. Sequencing input: PBMCs. V is TRBV29-1 and J is TRBJ1-1; 8 bases map to TRBD1. The sequence derives from a woman between 40 and 55 years old in good health and CMV-seropositive. Here the CDR3 DNA reads TGCAGCGTCTGGACAGGGCCCACTGAAGCTTTCTTT. Its translation is CSVWTGPTEAFF. The full variable domain, in which reference TRBV29-1 and TRBJ1-1 provide the parts outside the CDR3, is SAVISQKPSRDICQRGTSLTIQCQVDSQVTMMFWYRQQPGQSLTLIATANQGSEATYESGFVIDKFPISRPNLTFSTLTVSNMSPEDSSIYLCSVWTGPTEAFFGQGTRLTVV.